Below, 12 T cell receptor beta chains from the same sample are listed, as sequenced in a study of beta chain features in type 1 diabetes. General study points: Shortening of TCRB CDR3s, moderate but significant, appeared in all four CD4+ subsets of Type 1 diabetes patients.

No antigen has been assigned to these receptors. Reverse transcription of all isolated RNA meant that expressed TCRB transcripts were sequenced. The method was immunoSEQ multiplex PCR; TCRdb's version includes in-frame clones alone and lacks a portion of them. The data show roughly 180,000 clones, approximately 7.8% seen once. The sample taken for sequencing was central memory CD4+ T cells from blood. These receptors were obtained from a woman in her thirties or forties with type 1 diabetes.

This clone was observed a few times. The chain has TRBV9 and TRBJ2-7; 10 nucleotides line up with TRBD1. Germline V gene data show CDR1 as SGDLS and CDR2 as YYNGEE. J gave up 4 bases and V 4 bases, and 11 bases lay outside the gene matches. The length of the CDR3 is 16 residues. The CDR3 is CASSPRVGDRGYEQYF. CDR3 bases: TGTGCCAGCAGCCCGAGGGTAGGGGACAGGGGTTACGAGCAGTACTTC.

The rearrangement links TRBV27 to TRBJ1-2, with D tentatively TRBD1 (6 bases). V dropped 5 bases and J dropped 3 bases, with 19 bases sitting between them. This CDR3 is built from 16 residues. Germline values: CDR1 MNHEY, CDR2 SMNVEV (reference sequence). CDR3 region: CASSPREGGLDYGYTF. The DNA for the CDR3 is TGTGCCAGCAGTCCCAGGGAAGGGGGATTAGACTATGGCTACACCTTC.

The chain is built from TRBV7-9 and TRBJ2-7; 7 nucleotides agree with TRBD2. The CDR3 covers 14 residues. J was trimmed by 2 bases and V by 0 bases; bases with no gene match: 1. CDR1 SEHNR and CDR2 FQNEAQ come from the germline V gene (reference sequence). For the CDR3, the DNA is TGTGCCAGCAGCTTAGCGGGAGGGACCTACGAGCAGTACTTC. Amino acid sequence: CASSLAGGTYEQYF.

This clone was seen a handful of times. The V call is TRBV5-4, the J call TRBJ2-6; D may be TRBD1 (6 bases). Trimming shortened V by 0 bases and J by 0 bases, and 10 bases separated the two germline ends. This CDR3 region has 17 residues. Germline CDR1 reads SGHNT; CDR2 reads YYREEE (reference sequence). CDR3: CASSLAQGGSGANVLTF. The CDR3 region has the DNA TGTGCCAGCAGCTTGGCACAGGGTGGCTCTGGGGCCAACGTCCTGACTTTC.

The J gene is TRBJ2-7, the V gene TRBV29-1; D is unclear. This CDR3 has 11 residues. CDR1 is SQVTM, CDR2 ANQGSEA, per germline. Trimming cost V 3 bases and J 4 bases, with 7 bases left between them. In DNA form, the CDR3 reads TGCAGCGTTGAGAACAGTTACGAGCAGTACTTC. Its translation is CSVENSYEQYF.

This clone was seen only a few times. This sequence joins TRBV28 and TRBJ1-5; 11 bases agree with TRBD1. With 3 bases clipped from V and 5 bases from J, the junction kept 6 bases outside the gene matches. The V gene's germline CDR1 is MDHEN and CDR2 SYDVKM. This CDR3 region has 16 residues. The CDR3 protein is CASSFEDRGRYQPQHF. CDR3 bases: TGTGCCAGCAGTTTCGAGGACAGGGGGCGTTATCAGCCCCAGCATTTT.

As regards this clone: Distinct nucleotide sequences in the sample also encode this CDR3. The DNA for the CDR3 is TGTGCCAGCAGCCTAAGACGAGGAACTAATGAAAAACTGTTTTTT. It codes for CASSLRRGTNEKLFF. This rearrangement joins TRBV7-8 to TRBJ1-4; D is unresolved. V was trimmed by 5 bases and J by 1 base, leaving 11 bases between them. This CDR3 is built from 15 residues. Germline values: CDR1 SGHVS, CDR2 FQNEAQ.

This clone was found a few times. This chain links TRBV5-1 with TRBJ2-5; 9 positions agree with TRBD2. V shed 8 bases and J 0 bases; nucleotides not matched to a gene: 8. There are 15 residues in the CDR3. From germline, CDR1 is SGHRS and CDR2 YFSETQ. The CDR3: CASTLAGPYQETQYF. The CDR3 nucleotides read TGCGCCAGTACCCTAGCGGGACCATACCAAGAGACCCAGTACTTC.

This rearrangement joins TRBV7-9 to TRBJ2-1; 11 positions agree with TRBD2. The germline CDR1 and CDR2 sequences are SEHNR and FQNEAQ (reference sequence). Losses at the gene ends were 2 bases for V and 9 bases for J; bases not matched to a gene: 12. The CDR3 totals 17 residues. The CDR3 region is CASSLMPTSGMFGEQFF. CDR3 nucleotide sequence: TGTGCCAGCAGCTTAATGCCGACTAGCGGGATGTTTGGTGAGCAGTTCTTC.

The sample holds a few counts of this clone. The V call is TRBV28, the J call TRBJ1-6; D perhaps matches TRBD1 (5 bases). V lost 3 bases, J lost 10 bases, and 16 bases lay in between. Germline CDR1 is MDHEN and CDR2 is SYDVKM. CDR3 length: 15 residues. CDR3 bases: TGTGCCAGCAGTTTGGAGCCCCGGGGGAGCTCACCCCTCCACTTT. This gives the protein CASSLEPRGSSPLHF.

This clone was detected only a few times. This rearrangement joins TRBV5-1 to TRBJ2-3, with a weak D call TRBD1 (5 bases). This CDR3 has 15 amino acids. The germline V gene has CDR1 SGHRS and CDR2 YFSETQ. Trimming left V 3 bases short and J 0 bases short, with 11 bases between. CDR3: CASSSQGISTDTQYF. DNA for the CDR3: TGCGCCAGCAGCTCGCAGGGAATTAGCACAGATACGCAGTATTTT.

The genes are TRBV6-6 and TRBJ2-7; 10 bases line up with TRBD2. This CDR3 comprises 16 residues. V trimming: 7 bases; J trimming: 7 bases; junction bases outside the gene matches: 16. Germline loops: CDR1 MNHNY, CDR2 SVGAGI (reference sequence). As DNA, the CDR3 is TGTGCCAGCACCGACCAAGGTCTAGCGGGAGCTGGGGAGCAGTACTTC. Its protein is CASTDQGLAGAGEQYF.